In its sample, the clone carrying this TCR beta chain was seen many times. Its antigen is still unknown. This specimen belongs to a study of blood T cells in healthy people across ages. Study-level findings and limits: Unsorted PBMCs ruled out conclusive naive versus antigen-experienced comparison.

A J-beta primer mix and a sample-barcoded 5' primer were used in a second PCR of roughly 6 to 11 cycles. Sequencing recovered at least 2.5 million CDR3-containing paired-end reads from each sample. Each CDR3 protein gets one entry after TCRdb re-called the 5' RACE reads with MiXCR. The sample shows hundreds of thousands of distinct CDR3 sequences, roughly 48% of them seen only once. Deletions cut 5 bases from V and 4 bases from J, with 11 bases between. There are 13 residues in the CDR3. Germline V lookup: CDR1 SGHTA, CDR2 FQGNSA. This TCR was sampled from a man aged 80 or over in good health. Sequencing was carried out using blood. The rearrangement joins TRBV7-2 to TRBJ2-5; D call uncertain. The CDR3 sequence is CASSPGGGETQYF. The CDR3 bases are TGTGCCAGCAGCCCTGGTGGCGGAGAGACCCAGTACTTC.